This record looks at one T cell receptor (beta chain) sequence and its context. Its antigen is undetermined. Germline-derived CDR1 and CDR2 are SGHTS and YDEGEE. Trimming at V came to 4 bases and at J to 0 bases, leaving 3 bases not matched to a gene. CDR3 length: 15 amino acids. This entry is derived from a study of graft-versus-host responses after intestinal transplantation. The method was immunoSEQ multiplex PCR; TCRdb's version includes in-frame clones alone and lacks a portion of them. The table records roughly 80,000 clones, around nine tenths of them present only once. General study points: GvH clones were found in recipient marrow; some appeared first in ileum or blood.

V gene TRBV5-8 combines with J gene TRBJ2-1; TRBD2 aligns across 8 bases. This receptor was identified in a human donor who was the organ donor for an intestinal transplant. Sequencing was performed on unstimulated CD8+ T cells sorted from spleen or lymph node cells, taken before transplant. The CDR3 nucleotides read TGTGCCAGCAGCACCGGGGGGGGCTCCTACAATGAGCAGTTCTTC. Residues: CASSTGGGSYNEQFF.